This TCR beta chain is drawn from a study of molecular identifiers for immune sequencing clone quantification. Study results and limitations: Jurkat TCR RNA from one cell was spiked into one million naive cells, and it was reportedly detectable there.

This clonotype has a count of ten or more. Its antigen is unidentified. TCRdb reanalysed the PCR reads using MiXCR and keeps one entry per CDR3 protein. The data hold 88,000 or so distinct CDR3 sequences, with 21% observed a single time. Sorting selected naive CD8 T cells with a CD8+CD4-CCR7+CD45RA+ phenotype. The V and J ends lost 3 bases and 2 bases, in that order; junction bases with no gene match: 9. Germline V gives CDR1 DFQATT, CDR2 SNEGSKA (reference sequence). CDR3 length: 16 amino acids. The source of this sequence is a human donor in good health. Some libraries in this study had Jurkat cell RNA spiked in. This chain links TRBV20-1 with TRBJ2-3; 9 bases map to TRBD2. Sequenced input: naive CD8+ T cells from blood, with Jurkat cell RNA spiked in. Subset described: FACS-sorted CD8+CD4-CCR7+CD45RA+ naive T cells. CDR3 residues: CSARGPLAGTTDTQYF. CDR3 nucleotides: TGCAGTGCTAGGGGACCCCTAGCGGGAACCACAGATACGCAGTATTTT.